Below, 30 T cell receptor beta chains from the same sample are listed, as sequenced in a study of OX40 agonist ivuxolimab in advanced cancers. Assay: immunoSEQ multiplex PCR; the TCRdb copy retains only in-frame clones and omits some. The table shows 55,000 to 70,000 clones, with about 83% occurring only once. This specimen consisted of CD4+ or CD8+ T cells sorted from blood, obtained in a trial of the OX40 agonist ivuxolimab. The receptors here all came from an adult with an advanced solid tumor such as melanoma, head and neck, liver or kidney cancer.

This clone was counted a single time. The J gene is TRBJ2-2, the V gene TRBV6-5, with 10 bases fitting TRBD2. From germline, CDR1 is MNHEY and CDR2 SVGAGI. V lost 7 bases, J lost 9 bases, and 8 bases stayed unmatched. The CDR3 consists of 14 residues. The chain's CDR3 is CASTTGLASWELFF. The CDR3 DNA follows: TGTGCCAGCACTACGGGACTAGCGTCCTGGGAGCTGTTTTTT.

In this sample, this clone turned up once. The rearrangement joins TRBV11-2 to TRBJ2-7; TRBD2 agrees at 7 bases. Germline trimming cut 2 bases from V and 0 bases from J; bases unmatched to any gene: 4. Per the germline V gene, CDR1 is SGHAT and CDR2 is FQNNGV. The CDR3 is 15 residues long. CDR3 in DNA: TGTGCCAGCAGCTTATTCAGCGGGGTCTCCTACGAGCAGTACTTC. This sequence encodes CASSLFSGVSYEQYF. The full variable domain, its missing parts supplied by reference TRBV11-2 and TRBJ2-7, is EAGVAQSPRYKIIEKRQSVAFWCNPISGHATLYWYQQILGQGPKLLIQFQNNGVVDDSQLPKDRFSAERLKGVDSTLKIQPAKLEDSAVYLCASSLFSGVSYEQYFGPGTRLTVT.

The chain joins TRBV13 to TRBJ2-5; 10 nucleotides agree with TRBD2. TRBJ2-7 explains the end of the DNA better; the J call may be wrong. This CDR3 has 16 residues. From germline, CDR1 is PRHDT and CDR2 FYEKMQ (reference sequence). The CDR3 here is CASSLNSGRIGGEQYF. The CDR3 DNA follows: TGTGCCAGCAGCTTGAATAGCGGGAGGATCGGGGGCGAGCAGTACTTC.

This rearrangement joins TRBV7-9 to TRBJ2-5; 9 nucleotides match TRBD1. The DNA end favors TRBJ2-7, so the J call may be wrong. The CDR3 is 15 residues long. Germline CDR1 SEHNR, CDR2 FQNEAQ (reference sequence). The CDR3 DNA reads TGTGCCAGCAGCTCTTGGACAGGGGATACCTACGAGCAGTACTTC. It is translated as CASSSWTGDTYEQYF.

The chain combines TRBV15 with TRBJ2-5, with 9 bases lining up with TRBD1. Germline V gives CDR1 LNHNV, CDR2 YYDKDF (reference sequence). V was clipped by 0 bases and J by 2 bases; unmatched bases: 7. The CDR3 totals 17 residues. In DNA form, the CDR3 reads TGTGCCACCAGCAGAGATTTAGGGACAGGGATACAAGAGACCCAGTACTTC. It encodes CATSRDLGTGIQETQYF.

The CDR3 sequence is CASSFSRADSPLHF. In DNA form, the CDR3 reads TGTGCCAGCAGCTTTTCCAGGGCCGATTCACCCCTCCACTTT. The chain is built from TRBV11-2 and TRBJ1-6; possible D gene TRBD1, 5 bases. CDR3 size: 14 residues. Per the germline V gene, CDR1 is SGHAT and CDR2 is FQNNGV. The V gene lost 3 bases and the J gene lost 8 bases, with 11 bases spanning the gap.

The chain couples TRBV4-3 to TRBJ1-1, with 10 bases lining up with TRBD1. This CDR3 region has 18 residues. V gave up 1 base and J gave up 1 base; unmatched junction bases: 9. CDR1 is LGHNA, CDR2 YSLEER, per germline. The chain's CDR3 is CASSQAGTGVWENTEAFF. CDR3 coding DNA: TGCGCCAGCAGCCAAGCCGGGACAGGGGTTTGGGAGAACACTGAAGCTTTCTTT.

The V gene is TRBV29-1, the J gene TRBJ2-7; the D is unclear. This CDR3 region has 13 residues. V shed 6 bases and J shed 2 bases, with 14 bases lying between them. Germline CDR1 and CDR2: SQVTM and ANQGSEA. The DNA for the CDR3 is TGCAGCGTCGCACGTTCCCCCCCCTACGAGCAGTACTTC. Its translation: CSVARSPPYEQYF.

This clone was counted a few times. This chain uses TRBV21-1 with TRBJ2-5; the DNA was not compared with TRBD1, the D call given in the table. TRBV21-1 is deemed a pseudogene. The CDR3 is 14 residues long. CDR3 in DNA: TGTGCCAGCAGTCAGGCCAGAACGGAAGAGACCCAGTACTTC. This translates into CASSQARTEETQYF.

The rearrangement joins TRBV10-3 to TRBJ1-2, with no clear D. V was cut by 7 bases and J by 2 bases, with 11 bases left in between. The germline V gene encodes CDR1 ENHRY and CDR2 SYGVKD. This CDR3 region has 13 residues. CDR3 residues: CAITGNWNYGYTF. The CDR3 DNA follows: TGTGCCATCACCGGTAACTGGAACTATGGCTACACCTTC.

The CDR3 region has the DNA TGTGCCATCAGTGCCGGAGGCCGGCAGGGTTCACCCCTCCACTTT. It translates to CAISAGGRQGSPLHF. The rearrangement links TRBV10-3 to TRBJ1-6, with D perhaps TRBD1 (5 bases). CDR1 ENHRY and CDR2 SYGVKD come from the germline V gene. The ends were cut back, 4 bases at V and 9 bases at J, with 16 bases in the middle. The CDR3 is 15 residues long.

V gene TRBV6-4 combines with J gene TRBJ1-4; 8 bases align to TRBD1. V shed 6 bases, J shed 8 bases, and the junction held 8 bases outside the gene matches. The length of the CDR3 is 14 residues. The germline CDR1 and CDR2 sequences are MRHNA and SNTAGT. The CDR3 bases are TGTGCCAGCAGAATAGGACAGGGAAGAGAAAAACTGTTTTTT. Translated: CASRIGQGREKLFF.

There are a few counts of this clone. This chain joins TRBV10-3 and TRBJ1-4; TRBD1 matches 7 bases. V lost 6 bases and J lost 10; bases outside the gene matches: 8. The germline gives CDR1 ENHRY, CDR2 SYGVKD. CDR3 length equals 13 residues. CDR3 DNA: TGTGCCATCAGCCCGACAGGGCCGGTAAAACTGTTTTTT. This codes for CAISPTGPVKLFF.

The rearrangement uses TRBV28 and TRBJ2-5; 7 positions match TRBD1. Germline CDR1 and CDR2: MDHEN and SYDVKM. This CDR3 region has 13 residues. With V trimmed by 6 bases and J by 2 bases, 3 bases remained unmatched. CDR3 nucleotides: TGTGCCAGCAGGACACAGGGGCAAGAGACCCAGTACTTC. Its protein is CASRTQGQETQYF.

J is TRBJ2-2 and V is TRBV18; the D gene is possibly TRBD2 (5 bases). CDR3 size: 16 residues. The V end was cut by 2 bases, the J end by 0 bases, with 10 bases between. From germline, CDR1 is KGHSH and CDR2 LQKENI. DNA for the CDR3: TGTGCCAGCTCACCAAGCGGCCCCCCGAACACCGGGGAGCTGTTTTTT. Translation gives CASSPSGPPNTGELFF. The variable domain in full, completed from reference TRBV18 and TRBJ2-2, reads NAGVMQNPRHLVRRRGQEARLRCSPMKGHSHVYWYRQLPEEGLKFMVYLQKENIIDESGMPKERFSAEFPKEGPSILRIQQVVRGDSAAYFCASSPSGPPNTGELFFGEGSRLTVL.

The chain employs TRBV10-3 and TRBJ1-6; D gene ambiguous. The CDR3 is made up of 15 amino acids. Per germline, CDR1 ENHRY and CDR2 SYGVKD. The V end was cut by 0 bases, the J end by 6 bases, with 9 bases between. The CDR3 reads CAISESGPGNSPLHF. The CDR3, as DNA: TGTGCCATCAGTGAGTCAGGACCGGGTAATTCACCCCTCCACTTT.

As regards this clone: Other DNA sequences in the sample encode the same CDR3. The chain links TRBV14 to TRBJ1-6; the D is unclear. V gave up 2 bases and J gave up 10 bases, with 9 bases separating them. This CDR3 has 13 residues. In germline, CDR1 is SGHDN, CDR2 FVKESK. The CDR3 sequence: CASSQSVGSPLHF. The DNA for the CDR3 is TGTGCCAGCAGCCAAAGCGTTGGATCACCCCTCCACTTT.

The CDR3 is CATQGGREATEAFF. DNA for the CDR3: TGTGCCACTCAGGGGGGAAGGGAGGCCACTGAAGCTTTCTTT. The chain recombines TRBV10-3 with TRBJ1-1, with 7 bases matching TRBD1. The V segment lost 10 bases and the J segment 4 bases; nucleotides outside the gene matches: 12. The CDR3 is made up of 14 amino acids. Germline V gene lookup returns CDR1 ENHRY and CDR2 SYGVKD.

The chain uses TRBV5-6 and TRBJ2-6; D could derive from TRBD1 or TRBD2 (6 bases each). The V end lost 4 bases, the J end lost 13 bases, and 21 bases lay between the germline ends. The CDR3 is made up of 15 amino acids. CDR1 and CDR2 (germline): SGHDT, YYEEEE. CDR3 nucleotides: TGTGCCAGCAGCCCATCACCCGACAGGACTAAGGTCCTGACTTTC. It codes for CASSPSPDRTKVLTF.

The V and J genes are TRBV10-3 and TRBJ2-4; 7 bases align to TRBD1. CDR1 and CDR2 (germline): ENHRY, SYGVKD. V dropped 4 bases and J dropped 4; count of bases not matched to a gene: 1. The CDR3 is made up of 13 amino acids. Here the CDR3 DNA reads TGTGCCATCAGTGGGACAGGTAAAAACATTCAGTACTTC. As protein: CAISGTGKNIQYF.

CDR3: CASSHAAAYEQYF. Here the CDR3 DNA reads TGTGCCAGCAGCCACGCGGCCGCCTACGAGCAGTACTTC. The rearrangement joins TRBV4-2 to TRBJ2-7; unclear D gene. CDR3 size: 13 residues. The germline gives CDR1 LGHNA, CDR2 YNFKEQ. Trimming cost V 3 bases and J 2 bases, with 8 bases left between them.

The chain recombines TRBV7-9 with TRBJ2-5; TRBD2 matches 10 bases. The V segment lost 2 bases and the J segment 5 bases; nucleotides outside the gene matches: 5. Germline CDR1 SEHNR, CDR2 FQNEAQ (reference sequence). CDR3 length: 15 amino acids. For the CDR3, the DNA is TGTGCCAGCAGCTTACTAGCGGGGGCGTTCGAGACCCAGTACTTC. Amino acid sequence: CASSLLAGAFETQYF.

V gene TRBV11-3 combines with J gene TRBJ2-1; 9 positions agree with TRBD2. The trim removed 1 base at V and 4 bases at J, leaving 2 bases unmatched. CDR1 and CDR2 (germline): SGHNT, YENEEA. The CDR3 runs to 15 residues. The CDR3 DNA sequence: TGTGCCAGCAGCTTAGGGACTAGCGAGTACAATGAGCAGTTCTTC. Its protein is CASSLGTSEYNEQFF.

The chain is built from TRBV6-4 and TRBJ2-1; 8 positions match TRBD2. The CDR3 sequence is 14 residues long. Germline CDR1 MRHNA, CDR2 SNTAGT. Unmatched junction bases numbered 10, after V lost 5 bases and J lost 10 bases. The CDR3 DNA sequence: TGTGCCAGCAGTCGGGGAGCGGGGGTTATGGAGCAGTTCTTC. Protein: CASSRGAGVMEQFF.

The chain uses TRBV7-8 and TRBJ2-1; 8 positions match TRBD1. Germline V gives CDR1 SGHVS, CDR2 FQNEAQ. CDR3 size: 12 residues. V dropped 2 bases and J dropped 14; count of bases not matched to a gene: 5. The CDR3, as DNA: TGTGCCAGCAGCTTACCGGACAGGGTGGAGTTCTTC. This codes for CASSLPDRVEFF.

The chain couples TRBV4-3 to TRBJ2-1; D not certain. V was trimmed by 0 bases and J by 6 bases, leaving 12 bases between them. Germline V gene lookup returns CDR1 LGHNA and CDR2 YSLEER. The CDR3 runs to 15 residues. The CDR3 region has the DNA TGCGCCAGCAGCCAAGATAGAGCTCAAGGCAATGAGCAGTTCTTC. Its protein product is CASSQDRAQGNEQFF.

The gene calls are TRBV13 and TRBJ2-7, with D perhaps assigned TRBD1 or TRBD2 (7 bases each). This CDR3 is 13 amino acids long. Per germline, CDR1 PRHDT and CDR2 FYEKMQ (reference sequence). Trimming took 4 bases from V and 7 from J, leaving 14 bases between them. The CDR3 sequence is CASSSGGGPEQYF. CDR3 nucleotides: TGTGCCAGCAGCTCAGGGGGAGGGCCTGAGCAGTACTTC.

This chain connects TRBV7-2 to TRBJ2-2, with 11 bases that match TRBD1. The CDR3 totals 17 residues. Germline-derived CDR1 and CDR2 are SGHTA and FQGNSA. V gave up 6 bases and J gave up 0 bases; unmatched junction bases: 6. The CDR3 DNA reads as TGTGCCAGCAGACATCCGGGACAGGGGGCGAACACCGGGGAGCTGTTTTTT. Its protein is CASRHPGQGANTGELFF.

The chain links TRBV29-1 to TRBJ1-1; no reliable D call. This CDR3 comprises 12 residues. Germline V gives CDR1 SQVTM, CDR2 ANQGSEA. Trimming took 4 bases from V and 1 from J, leaving 7 bases between them. The CDR3, as DNA: TGCAGCGTTGTTCCAGGGAACACTGAAGCTTTCTTT. Translating it yields CSVVPGNTEAFF.

The rearrangement uses TRBV27 and TRBJ2-2; tentatively, D is TRBD2 (6 bases). CDR1 is MNHEY and CDR2 is SMNVEV in the germline V gene (reference sequence). V was clipped by 1 base and J by 3 bases, with 9 bases between them. CDR3 size: 15 residues. CDR3 amino acids: CASSLWAGYTGELFF. CDR3 DNA: TGTGCCAGCAGTTTATGGGCGGGATACACCGGGGAGCTGTTTTTT.